The sequence of this T cell receptor (beta chain) was determined in a study of Ad26.COV2.S vaccination and SARS-CoV-2 variants. The data were produced by immunoSEQ multiplex PCR, yet TCRdb's version contains in-frame clones alone and is incomplete. This sample has about 220,000 clones, with roughly 90% found just once. Treatment: about 20 received Ad26.COV2.S at low or high dose, single or two shots; about five received placebo; per-sample allocation not given. Sampling occurred on day 63 after the first vaccine or placebo injection. The vaccine antigen was prefusion-stabilized Wuhan SARS-CoV-2 spike. This CDR3 comprises 12 residues. CDR1 is GTSNPN, CDR2 SVGIG, per germline (reference sequence). V lost 8 bases and J 2 bases, leaving 12 bases between the germline ends.

The chain carries TRBV30 and TRBJ1-2; D uncertain. The source of this sequence is a person aged 18-65 years who received the Ad26.COV2.S COVID-19 vaccine or a placebo. The material sequenced was peripheral blood, taken in a trial of Ad26.COV2.S vaccine versus placebo. The CDR3 here is CALRTENYGYTF. The CDR3 region has the DNA TGTGCCCTAAGGACGGAGAACTATGGCTACACCTTC.